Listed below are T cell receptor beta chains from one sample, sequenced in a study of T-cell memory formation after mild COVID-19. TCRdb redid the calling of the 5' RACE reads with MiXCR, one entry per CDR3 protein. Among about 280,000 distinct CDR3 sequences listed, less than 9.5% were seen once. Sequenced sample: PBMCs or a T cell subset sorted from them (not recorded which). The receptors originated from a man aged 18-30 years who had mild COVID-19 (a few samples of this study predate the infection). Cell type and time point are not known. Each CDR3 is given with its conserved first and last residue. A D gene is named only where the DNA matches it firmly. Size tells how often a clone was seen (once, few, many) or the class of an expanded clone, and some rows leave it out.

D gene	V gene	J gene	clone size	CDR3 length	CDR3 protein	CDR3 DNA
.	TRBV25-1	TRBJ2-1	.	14	CATTPGPNYNEQFF	TGTGCCACCACCCCCGGTCCCAACTACAATGAGCAGTTCTTC
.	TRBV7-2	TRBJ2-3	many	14	CASSLAPAGDTQYF	TGTGCCAGCAGCTTAGCGCCCGCGGGAGATACGCAGTATTTT
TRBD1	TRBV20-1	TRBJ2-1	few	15	CSATTGAVVNNEQFF	TGCAGTGCTACGACAGGGGCAGTCGTAAACAATGAGCAGTTCTTC
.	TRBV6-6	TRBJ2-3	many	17	CASSYQKTATHTDTQYF	TGTGCCAGCAGTTACCAAAAGACAGCAACTCACACAGATACGCAGTATTTT
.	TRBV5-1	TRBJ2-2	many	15	CASSLGVTNTGELFF	TGCGCCAGCAGCTTGGGGGTCACGAACACCGGGGAGCTGTTTTTT
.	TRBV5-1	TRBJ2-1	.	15	CASSLEVKPGDEQFF	TGCGCCAGCAGCTTGGAAGTGAAACCGGGAGATGAGCAGTTCTTC
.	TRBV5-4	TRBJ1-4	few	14	CASSLGMGGEKLFF	TGTGCCAGCAGCTTGGGAATGGGGGGCGAAAAACTGTTTTTT
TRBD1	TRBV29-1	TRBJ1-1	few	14	CSVRDRTRDTEAFF	TGCAGCGTTAGGGACAGAACGAGGGACACTGAAGCTTTCTTT
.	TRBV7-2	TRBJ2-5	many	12	CASSLVWETQYF	TGTGCCAGCAGCTTAGTTTGGGAGACCCAGTACTTC
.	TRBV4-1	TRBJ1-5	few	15	CASSQVPDSNQPQHF	TGCGCCAGCAGCCAAGTCCCAGATAGCAATCAGCCCCAGCATTTT
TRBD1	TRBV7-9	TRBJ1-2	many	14	CASSQTGVSYGYTF	TGTGCCAGCAGCCAGACAGGGGTTAGCTATGGCTACACCTTC
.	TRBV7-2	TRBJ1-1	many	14	CASSVDSFDTEAFF	TGTGCCAGCAGCGTAGACTCCTTCGACACTGAAGCTTTCTTT
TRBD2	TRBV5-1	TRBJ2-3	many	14	CASRPGLVSDTQYF	TGCGCCAGCAGGCCGGGACTAGTCTCAGATACGCAGTATTTT
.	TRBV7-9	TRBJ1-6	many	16	CASSFGLAGNNSPLHF	TGTGCCAGCAGCTTCGGACTAGCAGGCAATAATTCACCCCTCCACTTT
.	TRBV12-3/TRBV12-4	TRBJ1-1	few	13	CASSRPLNTEAFF	TGTGCCAGCAGCCGCCCACTGAACACTGAAGCTTTCTTT
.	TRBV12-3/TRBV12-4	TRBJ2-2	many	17	CASSLHPTGLNTGELFF	TGTGCCAGCAGTTTACATCCCACCGGACTTAACACCGGGGAGCTGTTTTTT
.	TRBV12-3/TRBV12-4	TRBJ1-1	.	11	CASSLLREAFF	TGTGCCAGCAGTTTACTAAGGGAAGCTTTCTTT
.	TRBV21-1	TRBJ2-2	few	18	CASSTLRRGGGNTGELFF	TGTGCCAGCAGCACCCTTCGGCGGGGGGGCGGAAACACCGGGGAGCTGTTTTTT
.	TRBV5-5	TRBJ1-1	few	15	CASSLEPGKYTEAFF	TGTGCCAGCAGCTTGGAGCCGGGGAAGTACACTGAAGCTTTCTTT
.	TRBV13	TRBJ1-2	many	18	CASSSRRQGTVGYYGYTF	TGTGCCAGCAGCTCAAGGCGCCAGGGGACCGTGGGCTACTATGGCTACACCTTC
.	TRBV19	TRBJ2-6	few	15	CASSMGHSGANVLTF	TGTGCCAGTAGTATGGGGCACTCTGGGGCCAACGTCCTGACTTTC
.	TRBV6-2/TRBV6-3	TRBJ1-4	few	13	CATCEAGNEKLFF	TGTGCCACCTGCGAGGCGGGGAATGAAAAACTGTTTTTT
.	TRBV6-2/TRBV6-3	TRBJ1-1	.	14	CASTDGSANTEAFF	TGTGCCAGCACCGACGGGTCGGCTAACACTGAAGCTTTCTTT
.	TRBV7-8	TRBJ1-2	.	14	CASSLETAVHGYTF	TGTGCCAGCAGCTTAGAGACAGCGGTCCATGGCTACACCTTC
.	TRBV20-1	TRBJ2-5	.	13	CSARGAYQETQYF	TGCAGTGCTAGAGGGGCGTACCAAGAGACCCAGTACTTC
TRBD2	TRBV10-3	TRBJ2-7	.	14	CAISWGTTTYEQYF	TGTGCCATCTCTTGGGGGACTACGACCTACGAGCAGTACTTC
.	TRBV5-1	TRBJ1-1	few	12	CASGAPNTEAFF	TGCGCCAGCGGGGCCCCGAACACTGAAGCTTTCTTT
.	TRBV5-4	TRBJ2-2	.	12	CASGGTVGELFF	TGTGCCAGCGGAGGGACAGTCGGGGAGCTGTTTTTT
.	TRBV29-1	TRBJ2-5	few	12	CSVSFLTETQYF	TGCAGCGTTTCCTTCTTGACGGAGACCCAGTACTTC
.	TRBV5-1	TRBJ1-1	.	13	CASSLWPNTEAFF	TGCGCCAGCAGCTTGTGGCCGAACACTGAAGCTTTCTTT
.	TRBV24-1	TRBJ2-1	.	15	CATSDSGTDINEQFF	TGTGCCACCAGTGATTCCGGGACGGATATCAATGAGCAGTTCTTC
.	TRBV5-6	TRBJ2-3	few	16	CASSLARGGGTDTQYF	TGTGCCAGCAGCTTGGCGAGGGGAGGCGGCACAGATACGCAGTATTTT
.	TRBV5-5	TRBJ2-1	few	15	CASSQDASAYNEQFF	TGTGCCAGCAGCCAGGACGCCTCGGCCTACAATGAGCAGTTCTTC
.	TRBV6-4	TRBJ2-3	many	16	CASSDTSGSATDTQYF	TGTGCCAGCAGTGACACGTCGGGGAGCGCCACAGATACGCAGTATTTT
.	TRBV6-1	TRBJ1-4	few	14	CASGLAGGSEKLFF	TGTGCCAGCGGATTAGCGGGCGGCAGTGAAAAACTGTTTTTT
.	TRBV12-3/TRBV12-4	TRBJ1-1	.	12	CASSFLNTEAFF	TGTGCCAGCAGTTTCTTGAACACTGAAGCTTTCTTT
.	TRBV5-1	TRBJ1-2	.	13	CASSLVVNYGYTF	TGCGCCAGCAGCTTGGTGGTGAACTATGGCTACACCTTC
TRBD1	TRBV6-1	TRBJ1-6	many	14	CASRYLTGNSPLHF	TGTGCCAGCCGATATCTGACAGGGAATTCACCCCTCCACTTT
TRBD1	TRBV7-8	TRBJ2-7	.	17	CASSPGTGIPVSYEQYF	TGTGCCAGCAGTCCAGGGACAGGCATTCCCGTCTCCTACGAGCAGTACTTC
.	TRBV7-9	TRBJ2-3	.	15	CASSFPRPFTDTQYF	TGTGCCAGCAGCTTTCCGAGGCCTTTCACAGATACGCAGTATTTT
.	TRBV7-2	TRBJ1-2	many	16	CASSFIPRPRGYGYTF	TGTGCCAGCAGCTTTATTCCTCGGCCCCGAGGCTATGGCTACACCTTC
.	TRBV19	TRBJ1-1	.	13	CASSIRSYTEAFF	TGTGCCAGTAGTATTCGGTCGTACACTGAAGCTTTCTTT
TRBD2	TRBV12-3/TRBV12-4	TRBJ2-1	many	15	CASSLAGAGGGEQFF	TGTGCCAGCAGTTTAGCCGGAGCGGGGGGCGGTGAGCAGTTCTTC
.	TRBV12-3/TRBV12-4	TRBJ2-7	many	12	CASSPRVYEQYF	TGTGCCAGCAGTCCCCGTGTCTACGAGCAGTACTTC
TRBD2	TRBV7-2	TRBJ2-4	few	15	CASSPARGDLGIQYF	TGTGCCAGCAGCCCCGCGCGGGGGGACTTGGGCATTCAGTACTTC
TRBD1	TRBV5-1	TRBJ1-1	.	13	CASSGTGGSEAFF	TGCGCCAGCAGCGGAACAGGGGGCTCTGAAGCTTTCTTT
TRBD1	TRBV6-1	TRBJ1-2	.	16	CASSRTGTETLYGYTF	TGTGCCAGCAGTCGAACCGGGACAGAAACCCTCTATGGCTACACCTTC
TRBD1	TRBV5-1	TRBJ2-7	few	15	CASSGGGQGSYEQYF	TGCGCCAGCAGCGGGGGAGGACAGGGGTCCTACGAGCAGTACTTC
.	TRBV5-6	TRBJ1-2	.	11	CASSLKGGYTF	TGTGCCAGCAGCTTGAAAGGGGGCTACACCTTC
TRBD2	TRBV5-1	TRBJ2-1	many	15	CASSSGTSVYNEQFF	TGCGCCAGCAGTTCCGGGACTAGTGTGTACAATGAGCAGTTCTTC
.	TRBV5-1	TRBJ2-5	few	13	CASSGNITGTQYF	TGCGCCAGCAGCGGGAACATTACGGGGACCCAGTACTTC
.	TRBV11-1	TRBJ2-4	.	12	CASSLGPDIQYF	TGTGCCAGCAGCTTAGGCCCGGACATTCAGTACTTC
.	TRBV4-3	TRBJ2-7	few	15	CASSQEWAENYEQYF	TGCGCCAGCAGCCAAGAATGGGCTGAAAACTACGAGCAGTACTTC
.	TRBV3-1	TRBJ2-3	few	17	CASSLRQTSLGTDTQYF	TGTGCCAGCAGCCTCCGCCAGACTAGTCTGGGCACAGATACGCAGTATTTT
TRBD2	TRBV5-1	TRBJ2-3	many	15	CASSTSGPSTDTQYF	TGCGCCAGCAGCACTAGCGGGCCAAGCACAGATACGCAGTATTTT
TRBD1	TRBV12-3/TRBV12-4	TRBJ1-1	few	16	CASTLEGQGADTEAFF	TGTGCCAGCACCCTCGAGGGACAGGGGGCGGACACTGAAGCTTTCTTT
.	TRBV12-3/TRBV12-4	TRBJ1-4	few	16	CASSRRRQVWGEKLFF	TGTGCCAGCAGCCGGCGGCGCCAGGTTTGGGGTGAAAAACTGTTTTTT
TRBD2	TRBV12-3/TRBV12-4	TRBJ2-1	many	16	CASSTPSSGGLNEQFF	TGTGCCAGCAGCACCCCATCGAGCGGGGGGCTGAATGAGCAGTTCTTC
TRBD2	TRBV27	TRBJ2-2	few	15	CASSAWTSGGRELFF	TGTGCCAGCAGTGCCTGGACTAGCGGGGGGAGGGAGCTGTTTTTT
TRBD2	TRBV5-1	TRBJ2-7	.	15	CASSHRLAGRDEQYF	TGCGCCAGCAGCCACAGACTAGCCGGACGGGACGAGCAGTACTTC